The T cell receptor (beta chain) under discussion was sequenced for a study of regulatory T cells in long-lasting Graves disease. Turning to the study itself: Graves' patients who were just diagnosed had used antithyroid drugs for under 3 months. Broader study findings: Persistent Graves' disease cases displayed lower TCR diversity than newly diagnosed ones. Newly diagnosed patients shared 850 to 1,000 public clonotypes; persistent patients shared under 3,000. Limited sample numbers may have lowered accuracy.

The time point is: newly diagnosed GD, antithyroid drugs for less than 3 months. Construction of the TCR library relied on RNA isolated from PBMCs. CDR3 length: 15 residues. V dropped 1 base and J dropped 5; count of bases not matched to a gene: 4. Germline loops: CDR1 MNHEY, CDR2 SMNVEV (reference sequence). For TCR beta, libraries came from iRepertoire HTBI primers and Arm-PCR of CDR3 regions. TCRdb ran MiXCR on the multiplex PCR reads and lists one entry per CDR3 protein. The sample has 300,000 to 400,000 distinct CDR3 sequences; 15% to 18% are singletons. Many counts were recorded for this clonotype. What it binds is not known.

This material consisted of peripheral blood mononuclear cells (PBMCs), taken at new diagnosis, from a patient treated with antithyroid drugs. This TCR was sampled from a female donor with Graves disease. This chain connects TRBV27 to TRBJ2-2; 7 bases are a match to TRBD1. CDR3 DNA: TGTGCCAGCAGTTTATTCGTGACAGGGACCGGGGAGCTGTTTTTT. Protein product: CASSLFVTGTGELFF.